This entry lists 27 T cell receptor beta chains sequenced from one sample in a study of T cell responses to AZD1222 COVID-19 vaccine. TCRdb's table, derived via immunoSEQ multiplex PCR, lists solely in-frame clones and lacks some. The sample contains just over 90,000 clones, 80% to 90% of which appear only once. The specimen was peripheral blood, collected 28 days after the second AZD1222 dose. The receptor set was obtained from an adult who received the AZD1222 COVID-19 vaccine.

The V call is TRBV6-5, the J call TRBJ2-3, with unresolved D. Looked up from germline, CDR1 is MNHEY and CDR2 is SVGAGI. The length of the CDR3 is 14 residues. V lost 2 bases and J lost 0, with 6 bases in between. CDR3 residues: CASSYRLSTDTQYF. DNA for the CDR3: TGTGCCAGCAGTTACAGACTGAGCACAGATACGCAGTATTTT.

This clone occurred a few times. The V call is TRBV2, the J call TRBJ2-1; TRBD2 agrees at 10 bases. V shed 1 base, J shed 5 bases, and the junction held 5 bases outside the gene matches. This CDR3 contains 16 residues. The germline V gene encodes CDR1 SNHLY and CDR2 FYNNEI. The CDR3 coding sequence is TGTGCCAGCAGTGAAGAGGGACTAGCGCTCCACAATGAGCAGTTCTTC. This codes for CASSEEGLALHNEQFF.

The CDR3 DNA reads as TGTGCCAGCAGCCTGACAGGGGGGAACACTGAAGCTTTCTTT. The encoded protein is CASSLTGGNTEAFF. This chain links TRBV4-2 with TRBJ1-1, with 9 nucleotides matching TRBD1. The V segment lost 4 bases and the J segment 1 base; nucleotides outside the gene matches: 1. This CDR3 comprises 14 residues. Per the germline V gene, CDR1 is LGHNA and CDR2 is YNFKEQ.

The gene calls are TRBV12-3 or TRBV12-4 and TRBJ1-2; possible D gene TRBD1, 5 bases. V was cut by 3 bases and J by 2 bases, with 7 bases left in between. The CDR3 extends over 13 amino acids. The CDR3 DNA sequence: TGTGCCAGCAGTTTCGAGGGGAACTATGGCTACACCTTC. It yields the protein CASSFEGNYGYTF.

V usage is TRBV11-1 and J usage is TRBJ2-1; TRBD1 agrees at 9 bases. V was clipped by 1 base and J by 9 bases; unmatched bases: 10. CDR1 and CDR2 from the germline V gene are SGHAT and FQDESV (reference sequence). This CDR3 is built from 16 residues. The CDR3 loop reads CASSLGQGVRVSEQFF. CDR3 coding DNA: TGTGCCAGCAGCTTAGGACAGGGGGTACGGGTGTCTGAGCAGTTCTTC.

The chain has TRBV6-5 and TRBJ1-4; a weak D match, TRBD1 (6 bases). The V end was cut by 7 bases, the J end by 2 bases, with 11 bases between. Germline lookup yields CDR1 MNHEY and CDR2 SVGAGI. The CDR3 contains 14 residues. The DNA for the CDR3 is TGTGCCAGCATCCTAGGGGGGACTAATGAAAAACTGTTTTTT. This gives the protein CASILGGTNEKLFF.

The V call is TRBV4-1, the J call TRBJ2-7, with a weak D call TRBD2 (5 bases). The CDR3 is 17 amino acids. The germline V gene encodes CDR1 MGHRA and CDR2 YSYEKL. The V end was cut by 0 bases, the J end by 2 bases, with 17 bases between. For the CDR3, the DNA is TGCGCCAGCAGCCAAGATAAGATTGGTAGCGAGACCTACGAGCAGTACTTC. Protein product: CASSQDKIGSETYEQYF.

The chain recombines TRBV4-1 with TRBJ1-3; no definite D call. Germline CDR1 reads MGHRA; CDR2 reads YSYEKL. Deletions cut 0 bases from V and 0 bases from J, with 15 bases between. This CDR3 contains 18 residues. In nucleotides, the CDR3 is TGCGCCAGCAGCCAAGAATCGTTGGACCTCGGCTCTGGAAACACCATATATTTT. Amino acids: CASSQESLDLGSGNTIYF.

This chain uses TRBV10-2 with TRBJ1-3; a possible D gene is TRBD1 (5 bases). CDR1 and CDR2 from the germline V gene are WSHSY and SAAADI. The CDR3 is made up of 16 amino acids. V lost 6 bases to trimming and J lost 0 bases, with 15 bases between them. In DNA form, the CDR3 reads TGCGCCAGCAGCGAAAGGGACGCCAACTCTGGAAACACCATATATTTT. The encoded protein is CASSERDANSGNTIYF.

This chain uses TRBV5-1 with TRBJ2-7, with TRBD1 matching over 7 bases. CDR1 and CDR2 from the germline V gene are SGHRS and YFSETQ. CDR3 length: 15 amino acids. Trimming took 0 bases from V and 5 from J; bases not matched to a gene: 8. The chain's CDR3 is CASSLVQGLSHEQYF. The CDR3 DNA sequence: TGCGCCAGCAGCTTGGTACAGGGGTTAAGCCACGAGCAGTACTTC.

The rearrangement uses TRBV30 and TRBJ1-4; TRBD1 might be the D (6 bases). V was trimmed by 5 bases and J by 16 bases, leaving 17 bases between them. CDR1 is GTSNPN and CDR2 is SVGIG in the germline V gene (reference sequence). The CDR3 has 11 residues. The CDR3 sequence: CAWGAGGQRFF. In nucleotides, the CDR3 is TGTGCCTGGGGGGCCGGGGGGCAGCGGTTTTTT.

V usage is TRBV4-3 and J usage is TRBJ2-5, with 8 bases matching TRBD2. V trimming: 1 base; J trimming: 2 bases; junction bases outside the gene matches: 6. Germline CDR1 reads LGHNA; CDR2 reads YSLEER. There are 16 residues in the CDR3. This chain's CDR3 is CASSQARGGGQETQYF. The CDR3 DNA sequence: TGCGCCAGCAGCCAAGCCCGGGGGGGCGGACAAGAGACCCAGTACTTC.

The table lists this clone with a count of one. The rearrangement uses TRBV27 and TRBJ2-7; tentatively, D is TRBD1 or TRBD2 (5 bases each). The V gene's germline CDR1 is MNHEY and CDR2 SMNVEV (reference sequence). The V and J ends lost 2 bases and 0 bases respectively, with 8 bases between them. This CDR3 contains 14 residues. The CDR3 bases are TGTGCCAGCAGTTTAGCAGGGAGCTCCTACGAGCAGTACTTC. This translates into CASSLAGSSYEQYF.

CDR3 residues: CASRGLAVTYNEQFF. As DNA, the CDR3 is TGTGCCAGCAGGGGACTAGCGGTTACCTACAATGAGCAGTTCTTC. The chain links TRBV2 to TRBJ2-1; 11 nucleotides agree with TRBD2. Germline values: CDR1 SNHLY, CDR2 FYNNEI. V gave up 6 bases and J gave up 2 bases; unmatched junction bases: 3. CDR3 length equals 15 residues.

The rearrangement uses TRBV20-1 and TRBJ2-1; no definite D call. CDR1 is DFQATT and CDR2 is SNEGSKA in the germline V gene (reference sequence). Trimming cost V 0 bases and J 10 bases, with 7 bases left between them. The CDR3 runs 11 residues. Written as DNA, the CDR3 is TGCAGTGCTAGAGATTTGGAGGAGCAGTTCTTC. Residues: CSARDLEEQFF.

This clone was found a few times. The chain joins TRBV15 to TRBJ2-6, with D perhaps matching TRBD1 (5 bases). Per the germline V gene, CDR1 is LNHNV and CDR2 is YYDKDF (reference sequence). The CDR3 sequence is 16 residues long. Trimming pared 0 bases from V and 1 base from J, leaving 7 bases between. This CDR3 reads CATSRDPGSGANVLTF. The CDR3 bases are TGTGCCACCAGCAGAGACCCAGGGTCTGGGGCCAACGTCCTGACTTTC.

The chain couples TRBV5-1 to TRBJ2-3, with D maybe TRBD1 (5 bases). With 0 bases removed from V and 3 bases from J, the gap between germline ends came to 11 bases. Germline V lookup: CDR1 SGHRS, CDR2 YFSETQ. This CDR3 has 15 amino acids. The CDR3 bases are TGCGCCAGCAGCTTGGTGGGGCGCGTGACAGATACGCAGTATTTT. Translated, it gives CASSLVGRVTDTQYF.

The chain links TRBV5-1 to TRBJ2-1; 11 positions match TRBD1. This CDR3 region has 20 residues. Germline V CDR1 and CDR2: SGHRS, YFSETQ. V lost 0 bases to trimming and J lost 5 bases; unmatched junction nucleotides: 16. CDR3 sequence reads: CASSLVGLGQGGARDNEQFF. The CDR3 region has the DNA TGCGCCAGCAGCTTGGTAGGGTTGGGACAGGGGGGAGCTAGGGACAATGAGCAGTTCTTC.

The gene calls are TRBV10-3 and TRBJ1-1; possibly TRBD1 for D (6 bases). Looked up from germline, CDR1 is ENHRY and CDR2 is SYGVKD. CDR3 length equals 15 residues. Trimming pared 7 bases from V and 4 bases from J, leaving 19 bases between. CDR3: CAITPGRGRATEAFF. In nucleotides, the CDR3 is TGTGCCATCACGCCGGGAAGGGGGAGGGCCACTGAAGCTTTCTTT.

V usage is TRBV4-3 and J usage is TRBJ1-4; tentatively, D is TRBD1 (6 bases). V gave up 4 bases and J gave up 4 bases, with 16 bases separating them. CDR1 is LGHNA, CDR2 YSLEER, per germline. CDR3 length: 16 residues. CDR3 loop: CASSLLMDRSNEKLFF. Written as DNA, the CDR3 is TGCGCCAGCAGCCTACTTATGGACAGAAGTAATGAAAAACTGTTTTTT.

This sequence joins TRBV2 and TRBJ1-1; D is unresolved. The CDR3 has 14 amino acids. V was trimmed by 3 bases and J by 4 bases, leaving 12 bases between them. Germline CDR1 is SNHLY and CDR2 is FYNNEI. Here the CDR3 reads CASSDGGRGTEAFF. CDR3 DNA: TGTGCCAGCAGTGACGGAGGGAGAGGCACTGAAGCTTTCTTT.

The chain employs TRBV7-6 and TRBJ2-1, with D possibly matching TRBD1 (6 bases). This CDR3 region has 16 residues. Trimming left V 5 bases short and J 1 base short, with 15 bases between. Germline CDR1 reads SGHVS; CDR2 reads FNYEAQ. The CDR3 loop reads CASSAPQGLSYNEQFF. CDR3 nucleotide sequence: TGTGCCAGCAGCGCCCCACAGGGCCTATCCTACAATGAGCAGTTCTTC.

The V call is TRBV14, the J call TRBJ1-4; no clear D gene. Germline V gene data show CDR1 as SGHDN and CDR2 as FVKESK. The ends were cut back, 0 bases at V and 0 bases at J, with 5 bases in the middle. This CDR3 region has 15 residues. The CDR3 nucleotides are TGTGCCAGCAGCCAAGAAACCGCAACTAATGAAAAACTGTTTTTT. This translates into CASSQETATNEKLFF.

The V call is TRBV4-2, the J call TRBJ1-1; D is possibly TRBD1 (5 bases). CDR1 and CDR2 (germline): LGHNA, YNFKEQ. Trimming removed 0 bases at V and 4 bases at J, with 12 bases between. The CDR3 totals 15 residues. Here the CDR3 DNA reads TGTGCCAGCAGCCAAGATTTCGGGGGAACCACTGAAGCTTTCTTT. Translation gives CASSQDFGGTTEAFF.

J is TRBJ1-2 and V is TRBV15; D unresolved. The CDR3 is made up of 14 amino acids. Looked up from germline, CDR1 is LNHNV and CDR2 is YYDKDF (reference sequence). The V and J ends lost 0 bases and 7 bases respectively, with 12 bases between them. Here the CDR3 reads CATSRDFEAPGYTF. As DNA, the CDR3 is TGTGCCACCAGCAGAGATTTTGAGGCACCTGGCTACACCTTC.

CDR3 sequence reads: CASSSSSGGRDQPQHF. The CDR3 DNA is TGTGCCAGTAGCTCCTCCTCAGGGGGCAGGGATCAGCCCCAGCATTTT. The rearrangement links TRBV19 to TRBJ1-5; 8 bases match TRBD1. With V trimmed by 6 bases and J by 5 bases, 12 bases remained unmatched. Germline loops: CDR1 LNHDA, CDR2 SQIVND (reference sequence). CDR3 length: 16 amino acids.

This clone showed up just once. The V call is TRBV7-3, the J call TRBJ2-1, with 8 bases aligning to TRBD2. The CDR3 is made up of 16 amino acids. J lost 6 bases, V lost 1 base, and 8 bases had no gene match. Germline CDR1 is SGHTA and CDR2 is FQGTGA. CDR3 sequence: CASSLSSSGGANEQFF. The CDR3 DNA reads TGTGCCAGCAGCTTAAGTTCTTCGGGAGGGGCCAATGAGCAGTTCTTC. Drawing the rest from reference TRBV7-3 and TRBJ2-1, the complete variable domain is GAGVSQTPSNKVTEKGKYVELRCDPISGHTALYWYRQSLGQGPEFLIYFQGTGAADDSGLPNDRFFAVRPEGSVSTLKIQRTERGDSAVYLCASSLSSSGGANEQFFGPGTRLTVL.